Listed here are 4 T cell receptor beta chains from one sample, sequenced in a study of T-cell memory formation after mild COVID-19. TCRdb used MiXCR to reprocess the 5' RACE reads, holding one entry per CDR3 protein. The sample lists fewer than 500,000 distinct CDR3 sequences; nearly 25% were seen once. Sequencing was performed on PBMCs or a T cell subset sorted from them (not recorded which). The receptors stem from an adult woman who had mild COVID-19 (a few samples of this study predate the infection). Cell type and time point are not known.

This rearrangement joins TRBV6-2 or TRBV6-3 to TRBJ2-1, with 11 positions matching TRBD2. After removal of 2 bases from V and 6 bases from J, the junction contained 3 bases not matched to a gene. The CDR3 covers 15 residues. Germline CDR1 and CDR2: MNHEY and SVGEGT. The CDR3 loop is CASSYLLAGGNEQFF. The CDR3 DNA reads TGTGCCAGCAGTTACCTGCTAGCGGGAGGCAATGAGCAGTTCTTC.

This clonotype occurred a few times. The V gene is TRBV5-1, the J gene TRBJ1-2, with 7 bases fitting TRBD1. The trim removed 0 bases at V and 7 bases at J, leaving 6 bases unmatched. Germline-derived CDR1 and CDR2 are SGHRS and YFSETQ. The CDR3 runs 14 residues. The CDR3 bases are TGCGCCAGCAGCTTGGCCCTATCAGGGGGTGGCTACACCTTC. Protein: CASSLALSGGGYTF.

This clonotype has just a few counts. The chain links TRBV20-1 to TRBJ2-2; the D gene is possibly TRBD2 (5 bases). The CDR3 runs to 14 residues. Trimming stripped 0 bases from V and 5 bases from J, with 10 bases between. CDR1 is DFQATT and CDR2 is SNEGSKA in the germline V gene (reference sequence). The CDR3 sequence: CSARDPTGTGELFF. The DNA of the CDR3 is TGCAGTGCTAGAGATCCTACGGGGACCGGGGAGCTGTTTTTT.

This chain connects TRBV15 to TRBJ2-7; D is tentatively TRBD1 or TRBD2 (5 bases each). Per the germline V gene, CDR1 is LNHNV and CDR2 is YYDKDF (reference sequence). V lost 1 base, J lost 0 bases, and 13 bases lay in between. The CDR3 is 16 residues long. CDR3 amino acids: CATSRGDVGNSYEQYF. In DNA, the CDR3 is TGTGCCACCAGCAGAGGGGACGTCGGAAACTCCTACGAGCAGTACTTC.